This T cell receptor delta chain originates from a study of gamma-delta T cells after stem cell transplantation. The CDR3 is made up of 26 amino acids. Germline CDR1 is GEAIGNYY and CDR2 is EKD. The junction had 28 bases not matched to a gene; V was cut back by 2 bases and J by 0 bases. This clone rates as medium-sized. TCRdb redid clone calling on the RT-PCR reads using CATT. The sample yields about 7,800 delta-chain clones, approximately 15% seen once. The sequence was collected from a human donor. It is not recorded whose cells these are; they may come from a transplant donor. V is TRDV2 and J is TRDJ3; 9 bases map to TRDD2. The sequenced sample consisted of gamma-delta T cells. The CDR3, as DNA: TGTGCCTGTGACATCCCCTTCCTACTCACTGGGGATAAAGCCCATCGTAGCTCCTGGGACACCCGACAGATGTTTTTC. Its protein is CACDIPFLLTGDKAHRSSWDTRQMFF.